A selection of T cell receptor beta chains follows, all from one sample in a study of T cell responses to AZD1222 COVID-19 vaccine. Measured with immunoSEQ multiplex PCR; TCRdb has only the in-frame clones, and not every one. The table has around 120,000 clones, under 90% seen once; the top ten hold 6.5% to 9.5%. The sample in question was peripheral blood, obtained on day 0 of AZD1222 vaccination. The receptors stem from an adult in good health. The CDR3 runs from the conserved cysteine through the conserved F or W. D genes are given only for firm matches. Size tells how often a clone was seen (once, few, many) or the class of an expanded clone, and some rows leave it out.

CDR3nt: TGCGCCAGCAGCCCGGACAGGGTCTACAATGAGCAGTTCTTC
CDR3aa: CASSPDRVYNEQFF
abundance: .
d_gene: TRBD1
v_gene: TRBV5-1
j_gene: TRBJ2-1

CDR3nt: TGCGCCAGCAGTCTGTGGCGGTTCGGCACAGATACGCAGTATTTT
CDR3aa: CASSLWRFGTDTQYF
abundance: .
d_gene: .
v_gene: TRBV23-1
j_gene: TRBJ2-3

CDR3nt: TGTGCCAGCAGCTTAGGTGGGGACAGTTTCTATGGCTACACCTTC
CDR3aa: CASSLGGDSFYGYTF
abundance: once
d_gene: TRBD1
v_gene: TRBV7-2
j_gene: TRBJ1-2

CDR3nt: TGTGCCAGCAGCTTAGCGTCCCCTTCCTACGAGCAGTACTTC
CDR3aa: CASSLASPSYEQYF
abundance: .
d_gene: .
v_gene: TRBV7-2
j_gene: TRBJ2-7

CDR3nt: TGTGCCAGCAGTGCCGGGACTAGCGGACCTTACGAGCAGTACTTC
CDR3aa: CASSAGTSGPYEQYF
abundance: .
d_gene: TRBD2
v_gene: TRBV5-8
j_gene: TRBJ2-7

CDR3nt: TGTGCCAGCAGCCTCACGGAGGGAGAGCAGTACTTC
CDR3aa: CASSLTEGEQYF
abundance: .
d_gene: .
v_gene: TRBV5-6
j_gene: TRBJ2-7

CDR3nt: TGTGCCAGCAGTTTATGGACAGGGGGTTACGAGCAGTACTTC
CDR3aa: CASSLWTGGYEQYF
abundance: .
d_gene: TRBD1
v_gene: TRBV28
j_gene: TRBJ2-7

CDR3nt: TGTGCCAGCATGACACTCCTGCGCTATGGCTACACCTTC
CDR3aa: CASMTLLRYGYTF
abundance: .
d_gene: .
v_gene: TRBV7-9
j_gene: TRBJ1-2

CDR3nt: TGTGCCAGCACATCGACCCGGGGCGGGGGCACAGATACGCAGTATTTT
CDR3aa: CASTSTRGGGTDTQYF
abundance: .
d_gene: .
v_gene: TRBV6-6
j_gene: TRBJ2-3

CDR3nt: TGTGCCAGCAGCCCAGGAGGGTGGGATTCACCCCTCCACTTT
CDR3aa: CASSPGGWDSPLHF
abundance: .
d_gene: .
v_gene: TRBV7-8
j_gene: TRBJ1-6

CDR3nt: TGCGCCAGCCGCCTTACAGAAACCGGGGAGCTGTTTTTT
CDR3aa: CASRLTETGELFF
abundance: .
d_gene: .
v_gene: TRBV10-1
j_gene: TRBJ2-2

CDR3nt: TGCGCCAGCAGCCAAGAGGGGAGAAACACTGAAGCTTTCTTT
CDR3aa: CASSQEGRNTEAFF
abundance: .
d_gene: .
v_gene: TRBV4-1
j_gene: TRBJ1-1

CDR3nt: TGTGCCAGCAGTTACGGCTCCGGGGAGACCCAGTACTTC
CDR3aa: CASSYGSGETQYF
abundance: .
d_gene: .
v_gene: TRBV6-2/TRBV6-3
j_gene: TRBJ2-5

CDR3nt: TGTGCCATCAGTGTCGGGACAGGGAGGGATGAGCAGTTCTTC
CDR3aa: CAISVGTGRDEQFF
abundance: .
d_gene: TRBD1
v_gene: TRBV10-3
j_gene: TRBJ2-1

CDR3nt: TGTGCCTGGAGCCCCACGGGGGGTCAGCCCCAGCATTTT
CDR3aa: CAWSPTGGQPQHF
abundance: .
d_gene: .
v_gene: TRBV30
j_gene: TRBJ1-5

CDR3nt: TGTGCCAGCAGTAGGCTCTACGAGCAGTACTTC
CDR3aa: CASSRLYEQYF
abundance: few
d_gene: .
v_gene: TRBV2
j_gene: TRBJ2-7

CDR3nt: TGCGCCAGCAGCTTGTCAGGGGGAGAAGAGACCCAGTACTTC
CDR3aa: CASSLSGGEETQYF
abundance: .
d_gene: TRBD1
v_gene: TRBV5-1
j_gene: TRBJ2-5

CDR3nt: TGTGCCTGGAGTCCCGCTCTGGGCCCTGGAAACACCATATATTTT
CDR3aa: CAWSPALGPGNTIYF
abundance: .
d_gene: .
v_gene: TRBV30
j_gene: TRBJ1-3

CDR3nt: TGCGCCAGCAGCCAAGGGAGTATCGAAGGGGGAAATGAAAAACTGTTTTTT
CDR3aa: CASSQGSIEGGNEKLFF
abundance: few
d_gene: .
v_gene: TRBV4-1
j_gene: TRBJ1-4

CDR3nt: TGCGCCAGCAGCCAGGGACAGGGCCCAGAGACCCAGTACTTC
CDR3aa: CASSQGQGPETQYF
abundance: .
d_gene: TRBD1
v_gene: TRBV4-3
j_gene: TRBJ2-5

CDR3nt: TGTGCCTGGAGTGTAGGGGGGATTCAAAATCAGCCCCAGCATTTT
CDR3aa: CAWSVGGIQNQPQHF
abundance: .
d_gene: .
v_gene: TRBV30
j_gene: TRBJ1-5

CDR3nt: TGTGCCAGCAGCCAAGTGTTGTCTTGGGAGGGAAACTACGAGCAGTACTTC
CDR3aa: CASSQVLSWEGNYEQYF
abundance: .
d_gene: TRBD2
v_gene: TRBV4-2
j_gene: TRBJ2-7

CDR3nt: TGTGCCAGCAGCCCTGGACTAGCGGGGGGCCCGGGTAACTACAATGAGCAGTTCTTC
CDR3aa: CASSPGLAGGPGNYNEQFF
abundance: .
d_gene: TRBD2
v_gene: TRBV14
j_gene: TRBJ2-1

CDR3nt: TGTGCCAGCAGCCAGGGACAGAACACTGAAGCTTTCTTT
CDR3aa: CASSQGQNTEAFF
abundance: .
d_gene: .
v_gene: TRBV7-3
j_gene: TRBJ1-1

CDR3nt: TGTGCCAGCAGCTCCGCGGGACAGGGGGCGAGAAATGAGCAGTTCTTC
CDR3aa: CASSSAGQGARNEQFF
abundance: .
d_gene: TRBD1
v_gene: TRBV11-3
j_gene: TRBJ2-1

CDR3nt: TGTGCCAGCACTCCACCCCCGGACCCTGTAGGAAAACTGTTTTTT
CDR3aa: CASTPPPDPVGKLFF
abundance: .
d_gene: .
v_gene: TRBV5-5
j_gene: TRBJ1-4

CDR3nt: TGTGCCAGCAGTTTGCGGGGACAGTTCTCCTATAATTCACCCCTCCACTTT
CDR3aa: CASSLRGQFSYNSPLHF
abundance: .
d_gene: TRBD1
v_gene: TRBV27
j_gene: TRBJ1-6

CDR3nt: TGCGCCACCGGCCCCGCTGGGAACACCGGGGAGCTGTTTTTT
CDR3aa: CATGPAGNTGELFF
abundance: once
d_gene: .
v_gene: TRBV5-1
j_gene: TRBJ2-2

CDR3nt: TGTGCCAGCAGTTTATTTGCCATCGGGAGCCTTAACACTGAAGCTTTCTTT
CDR3aa: CASSLFAIGSLNTEAFF
abundance: .
d_gene: .
v_gene: TRBV27
j_gene: TRBJ1-1

CDR3nt: TGTGCCAGCAGCTATCAGGGTCATGAGCAGTTCTTC
CDR3aa: CASSYQGHEQFF
abundance: .
d_gene: .
v_gene: TRBV9
j_gene: TRBJ2-1

CDR3nt: TGTGCCAGCAGCTTAGCGCGGCGCGGGACCAACAATGAGCAGTTCTTC
CDR3aa: CASSLARRGTNNEQFF
abundance: .
d_gene: .
v_gene: TRBV7-6
j_gene: TRBJ2-1

CDR3nt: TGCGCCAGCAGCCCGGACACCTACGGTGAAAAACTGTTTTTT
CDR3aa: CASSPDTYGEKLFF
abundance: .
d_gene: .
v_gene: TRBV5-1
j_gene: TRBJ1-4

CDR3nt: TGTGCCAGCAGTTACCCCCCCAGGTCGAACACCGGGGAGCTGTTTTTT
CDR3aa: CASSYPPRSNTGELFF
abundance: .
d_gene: .
v_gene: TRBV6-6
j_gene: TRBJ2-2

CDR3nt: TGTGCCAGCGGTAGATCGCGGGAAAAACTGTTTTTT
CDR3aa: CASGRSREKLFF
abundance: .
d_gene: .
v_gene: TRBV11-2
j_gene: TRBJ1-4

CDR3nt: TGTGCCAGCAGCCACAGGGGAACCGGGGAGCTGTTTTTT
CDR3aa: CASSHRGTGELFF
abundance: .
d_gene: TRBD1
v_gene: TRBV7-3
j_gene: TRBJ2-2

CDR3nt: TGTGCCAGTCTCCCTCGGGGGGGCTCAGGCAATCAGCCCCAGCATTTT
CDR3aa: CASLPRGGSGNQPQHF
abundance: .
d_gene: .
v_gene: TRBV19
j_gene: TRBJ1-5

CDR3nt: TGTGCCAGCAGCTTGGTACAGGGAAGTACTGAAGCTTTCTTT
CDR3aa: CASSLVQGSTEAFF
abundance: .
d_gene: .
v_gene: TRBV5-4
j_gene: TRBJ1-1

CDR3nt: TGTGCCTGGAGTTTAGGGGGGAATAATTCACCCCTCCACTTT
CDR3aa: CAWSLGGNNSPLHF
abundance: .
d_gene: .
v_gene: TRBV30
j_gene: TRBJ1-6

CDR3nt: TGTGCCAGCAGTTTGGCCCGGGCTAGCGGGTACAATGAGCAGTTCTTC
CDR3aa: CASSLARASGYNEQFF
abundance: .
d_gene: TRBD2
v_gene: TRBV27
j_gene: TRBJ2-1

CDR3nt: TGCGCCAGCAGCCAACGCGGACTACCTAGCACAGATACGCAGTATTTT
CDR3aa: CASSQRGLPSTDTQYF
abundance: .
d_gene: .
v_gene: TRBV4-1
j_gene: TRBJ2-3

CDR3nt: TGTGCCAGCAGCCAAGAAAGCGGGGGTGCATACAATGAGCAGTTCTTC
CDR3aa: CASSQESGGAYNEQFF
abundance: .
d_gene: TRBD2
v_gene: TRBV3-1/TRBV3-2
j_gene: TRBJ2-1

CDR3nt: TGTGCCAGCAGTTTTCAACAGAACACTGAAGCTTTCTTT
CDR3aa: CASSFQQNTEAFF
abundance: .
d_gene: .
v_gene: TRBV12-3/TRBV12-4
j_gene: TRBJ1-1

CDR3nt: TGTGCCAGCAGTTTATATCCCCCTGGGGCCAACGTCCTGACTTTC
CDR3aa: CASSLYPPGANVLTF
abundance: .
d_gene: .
v_gene: TRBV27
j_gene: TRBJ2-6

CDR3nt: TGTGCCAGTAGTATACAGGGTGCCAACACTGAAGCTTTCTTT
CDR3aa: CASSIQGANTEAFF
abundance: few
d_gene: .
v_gene: TRBV19
j_gene: TRBJ1-1

CDR3nt: TGTGCCAGCAGGGTGGGAATTCGGTTTTACGAGCAGTACTTC
CDR3aa: CASRVGIRFYEQYF
abundance: .
d_gene: .
v_gene: TRBV6-4
j_gene: TRBJ2-7